A single sample gave rise to the 6 T cell receptor beta chains below, sequenced in a study of T cells in Graves' hyperthyroidism and ophthalmopathy (dated by TCRdb to the late 2010s). Library prep was done by multiplex PCR. The data were produced on an Illumina HiSeq 2000. The TCR beta CDR3 regions were amplified from RNA transcripts. For the first round of RT-PCR on the TCR CDR3, the HTBI primer set was used together with the Qiagen OneStep RT-PCR kit. TCRdb reprocessed the public reads (quality trimming at Q25 with fastp, clone calling with MiXCR) and kept in-frame beta chains. When rows share a CDR3 protein, they turn into one entry using the most common DNA and genes. Counted in this sample were 340,000 or so distinct CDR3 sequences; 21% of them appeared once. The ten largest clones represent about 50% of the sample. Sequencing was done on a sample of blood. Receptor source: a woman between 50 and 59 years old with Graves' hyperthyroidism.

The chain recombines TRBV7-3 with TRBJ2-1, with TRBD2 matching over 9 bases. Germline V CDR1 and CDR2: SGHTA, FQGTGA. This CDR3 has 15 amino acids. V shed 4 bases and J 2 bases; nucleotides not matched to a gene: 3. The CDR3 DNA is TGTGCCAGCAGCTCCGGGACTAGCCCCTACAATGAGCAGTTCTTC. This translates into CASSSGTSPYNEQFF.

This clonotype was recorded at least ten times. CDR3 amino acids: CASSPRTSGSRDTQYF. The DNA for the CDR3 is TGTGCCAGCAGCCCCCGGACTAGCGGGAGTAGGGATACGCAGTATTTT. The chain recombines TRBV7-3 with TRBJ2-3; 13 nucleotides agree with TRBD2. CDR3 length equals 16 residues. Germline loops: CDR1 SGHTA, CDR2 FQGTGA. The V segment lost 5 bases and the J segment 6 bases; nucleotides outside the gene matches: 8. Variable domain in full (rest from reference TRBV7-3 and TRBJ2-3): GAGVSQTPSNKVTEKGKYVELRCDPISGHTALYWYRQSLGQGPEFLIYFQGTGAADDSGLPNDRFFAVRPEGSVSTLKIQRTERGDSAVYLCASSPRTSGSRDTQYFGPGTRLTVL.

At least ten counts were recorded for this clonotype. The chain couples TRBV5-1 to TRBJ1-2; TRBD1 matches 9 bases. The V gene's germline CDR1 is SGHRS and CDR2 YFSETQ. This CDR3 contains 18 residues. After removal of 1 base from V and 6 bases from J, the junction contained 16 bases not matched to a gene. CDR3 coding DNA: TGCGCCAGCAGCTTGATGACTCCGGGACAGGGTTTTTGGAATGGCTACACCTTC. It encodes CASSLMTPGQGFWNGYTF.

This clonotype occurred many times. The chain joins TRBV2 to TRBJ2-1; D unclear. V dropped 6 bases and J dropped 4 bases, with 10 bases sitting between them. This CDR3 has 13 residues. Germline V gene sequence: CDR1 SNHLY, CDR2 FYNNEI. This chain's CDR3 is CASRGSEYNEQFF. Here the CDR3 DNA reads TGTGCCAGCAGGGGCTCGGAATACAATGAGCAGTTCTTC.

This clonotype has a handful of counts. In DNA, the CDR3 is TGCGCCAGCAGCCTGCAGGGCGACCTGCCGAACTACACCTTC. It yields the protein CASSLQGDLPNYTF. The chain is built from TRBV4-1 and TRBJ1-2; possibly TRBD1 for D (5 bases). Germline V lookup: CDR1 MGHRA, CDR2 YSYEKL. There are 14 residues in the CDR3. Trimming removed 4 bases at V and 10 bases at J, with 19 bases between.

This clonotype appeared many times. The V and J genes are TRBV7-3 and TRBJ2-3; 9 bases match TRBD2. The V gene's germline CDR1 is SGHTA and CDR2 FQGTGA. CDR3 size: 13 residues. V shed 10 bases, J shed 5 bases, and the junction held 7 bases outside the gene matches. This CDR3 is CATSSGEGDTQYF. DNA of the CDR3: TGTGCCACCTCTAGCGGGGAAGGAGATACGCAGTATTTT.